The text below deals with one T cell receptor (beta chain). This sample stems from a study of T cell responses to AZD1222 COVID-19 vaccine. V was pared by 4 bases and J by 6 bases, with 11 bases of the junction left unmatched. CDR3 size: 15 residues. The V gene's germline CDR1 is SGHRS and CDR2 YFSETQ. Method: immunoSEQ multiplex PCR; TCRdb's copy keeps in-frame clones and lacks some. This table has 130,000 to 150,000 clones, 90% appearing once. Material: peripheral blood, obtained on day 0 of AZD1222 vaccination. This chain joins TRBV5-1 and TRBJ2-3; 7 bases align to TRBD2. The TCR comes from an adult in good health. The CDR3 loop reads CASSTEGGAGDTQYF. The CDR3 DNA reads TGCGCCAGCAGCACCGAGGGAGGGGCAGGGGATACGCAGTATTTT.